These T cell receptor beta chains were read from a single sample in a study of CD8+CD57+ T cells in acquired aplastic anemia. TCRdb processed the reads anew with MiXCR; each CDR3 protein has one entry. In the table there are around 150,000 distinct CDR3 sequences, 40% to 60% of which are singletons. Input material: sorted CD4+, CD8+, or CD8+CD57+ T cells (not recorded which) from PBMCs. The receptors come from a human donor with aplastic anemia. Both conserved end residues are part of each CDR3. Fields, in order: J gene, V gene, D gene, clone size, CDR3 DNA, CDR3 protein. D genes are given only for firm matches. Size is stated for part of the rows, as once, few or many counts, or as a class when the clone is expanded.

TRBJ2-7 TRBV20-1 TRBD2 NA TGCAGTGCTACCACTAGCGGGAGACCCTACGAGCAGTACTTC CSATTSGRPYEQYF
TRBJ2-5 TRBV4-2 TRBD2 many TGTGCCAGCAGCTCCCTAGCGGGAGGGCCGGAAGAGACCCAGTACTTC CASSSLAGGPEETQYF
TRBJ2-1 TRBV7-2 NA NA TGTGCCAGCAGCCCATTAGTGTCGCTAAACAATGAGCAGTTCTTC CASSPLVSLNNEQFF
TRBJ1-4 TRBV28 TRBD1 few TGTGCCAGCAGTAAAACAGGGGTGCCTAATGAAAAACTGTTTTTT CASSKTGVPNEKLFF
TRBJ2-5 TRBV15 NA few TGTGCCACCAGCAGACAGGGACAAGAGACCCAGTACTTC CATSRQGQETQYF
TRBJ1-4 TRBV2 TRBD1 many TGTGCCAGCAGTGACGGACAGGGGGCATGGAAACTGTTTTTT CASSDGQGAWKLFF
TRBJ2-2 TRBV10-3 TRBD1 NA TGTGCCATCAGTTTTACGGCAGGGGGCTCGTCGAACACCGGGGAGCTGTTTTTT CAISFTAGGSSNTGELFF
TRBJ2-2 TRBV19 NA NA TGTGCCAGTAGTCTACTACTTGGGGAGCTGTTTTTT CASSLLLGELFF
TRBJ2-3 TRBV24-1 TRBD2 NA TGTGCCAGCAAGGTGGTAGCGGGAGACCCAGATGCGCAGTATTTT CASKVVAGDPDAQYF
TRBJ1-4 TRBV20-1 NA many TGCAGTGCTAGAGAGGGGGGGTCCAGGCGTAATGAAAAACTGTTTTTT CSAREGGSRRNEKLFF
TRBJ1-6 TRBV9 NA many TGTGCCAGCAGCGGGGGCTTTTCACCCCTCCACTTT CASSGGFSPLHF
TRBJ1-1 TRBV10-3 NA NA TGTGCCAGCAGAACTTCGGGGACTGAAGCTTTCTTT CASRTSGTEAFF
TRBJ1-2 TRBV20-1 NA NA TGCAGTGCCCCAAGACGACAGACCTTC CSAPRRQTF
TRBJ2-7 TRBV5-1 NA NA TGCGCCAGCAGCTTGGAGCTCGGGTCCTACGAGCAGTACTTC CASSLELGSYEQYF
TRBJ1-3 TRBV2 NA NA TGTGCCAGCTCGTTCGCCAGTGGAAACACCATATATTTT CASSFASGNTIYF
TRBJ2-2 TRBV10-3 TRBD1 few TGTGCCATCAGTGAGGGCAGGGGGCTGAACACCGGGGAGCTGTTTTTT CAISEGRGLNTGELFF
TRBJ2-5 TRBV11-2 TRBD2 NA TGTGCCAGCAGCTCAGGAGGGACTAGCGGGAAAGGAGAGACCCAGTACTTC CASSSGGTSGKGETQYF